The 24 T cell receptor beta chains reported below all come from one sample, sequenced in a study of shared clonotypes between healthy human individuals. Terminally differentiated effector memory CD45RA+ cells were excluded by CCR7 positive selection of CD45RO-negative cells. Repertoires were generated with immunoSEQ multiplex PCR, while TCRdb's copy carries only in-frame clones and drops some. The sample shows around 1.9 million clones, around 93% of them seen only once. Sequences were obtained from naive CD8+ T cells from PBMCs. Source of these receptors: a man between 18 and 29 years old in good health. Some clones in this sample may be carry-over from other donors' samples.

V usage is TRBV29-1 and J usage is TRBJ2-1; 9 bases align to TRBD1. CDR3 length equals 12 residues. Germline CDR1 is SQVTM and CDR2 is ANQGSEA. The CDR3 loop reads CGVTGGEGEQFF. CDR3 DNA: TGCGGGGTGACAGGGGGTGAGGGTGAGCAGTTCTTC.

This rearrangement joins TRBV7-8 to TRBJ2-1; possible D gene TRBD2, 5 bases. With 1 base removed from V and 4 bases from J, the gap between germline ends came to 14 bases. The CDR3 spans 16 residues. Germline CDR1 reads SGHVS; CDR2 reads FQNEAQ. CDR3 loop: CASSLEASRRYNEQFF. The CDR3 DNA reads TGTGCCAGCAGCTTAGAGGCTAGCCGGAGGTACAATGAGCAGTTCTTC. The full variable domain, in which reference TRBV7-8 and TRBJ2-1 provide the parts outside the CDR3, is GAGVSQSPRYKVAKRGQDVALRCDPISGHVSLFWYQQALGQGPEFLTYFQNEAQLDKSGLPSDRFFAERPEGSVSTLKIQRTQQEDSAVYLCASSLEASRRYNEQFFGPGTRLTVL.

The V gene is TRBV28, the J gene TRBJ2-3; 13 bases line up with TRBD2. Trimming cost V 2 bases and J 4 bases; bases outside gene matches: 15. Germline CDR1 reads MDHEN; CDR2 reads SYDVKM. The CDR3 covers 20 residues. The CDR3 loop reads CASSLPVRTSGSKHPDTQYF. The DNA of the CDR3 is TGTGCCAGCAGTTTACCAGTAAGGACTAGCGGGAGTAAGCATCCAGATACGCAGTATTTT.

In this sample, this clone turned up a few times. The gene calls are TRBV5-4 and TRBJ2-4; D unresolved. V was clipped by 10 bases and J by 8 bases, with 22 bases between them. Germline CDR1 SGHNT, CDR2 YYREEE (reference sequence). This CDR3 comprises 14 residues. The CDR3 region is CAAQPGTKSHIQYF. CDR3 sequence (DNA): TGTGCCGCCCAACCAGGCACGAAATCCCACATTCAGTACTTC.

The chain is built from TRBV11-3 and TRBJ2-1; D ambiguous. Trimming left V 3 bases short and J 6 bases short, with 12 bases between. The germline V gene encodes CDR1 SGHNT and CDR2 YENEEA. CDR3 length equals 14 residues. The CDR3 reads CASSFLGHFNEQFF. The CDR3 bases are TGTGCCAGCAGCTTTCTCGGGCACTTCAATGAGCAGTTCTTC.

Turning to this clone: Other nucleotide sequences in the sample specify the same CDR3. The chain joins TRBV10-3 to TRBJ1-1; D unresolved. Trimming pared 0 bases from V and 4 bases from J, leaving 9 bases between. This CDR3 contains 14 residues. Germline V gene sequence: CDR1 ENHRY, CDR2 SYGVKD. The CDR3 bases are TGTGCCATCAGTGAGTCGAAGGGTGGCACTGAAGCTTTCTTT. This codes for CAISESKGGTEAFF.

This clone appeared a single time. Written as DNA, the CDR3 is TGTGCCAGCAGCCCCGTGGTTGGGGATATTCAGCCCCAGCATTTT. Amino acids: CASSPVVGDIQPQHF. This chain joins TRBV27 and TRBJ1-5; unclear D gene. In germline, CDR1 is MNHEY, CDR2 SMNVEV (reference sequence). The CDR3 extends over 15 amino acids. Trimming pared 6 bases from V and 6 bases from J, leaving 18 bases between.

Note on this clone: Other nucleotide sequences in the sample specify the same CDR3. The genes are TRBV9 and TRBJ2-7; a weak D match, TRBD2 (5 bases). The V and J ends lost 4 bases and 0 bases respectively, with 11 bases between them. The CDR3 consists of 14 residues. Germline V gene sequence: CDR1 SGDLS, CDR2 YYNGEE. The CDR3 loop reads CASSPRTASYEQYF. CDR3 DNA: TGTGCCAGCAGCCCCCGGACTGCCTCCTACGAGCAGTACTTC.

The rearrangement joins TRBV27 to TRBJ2-1; D remains ambiguous. The CDR3 runs to 14 residues. Germline V gene data show CDR1 as MNHEY and CDR2 as SMNVEV (reference sequence). Trimming left V 3 bases short and J 9 bases short, with 15 bases between. DNA of the CDR3: TGTGCCAGCAGTTTTCTGGACCCCGGTAGTGAGCAGTTCTTC. Protein sequence: CASSFLDPGSEQFF.

The V and J genes are TRBV19 and TRBJ1-5; D is uncertain. CDR3 length: 15 residues. Germline lookup yields CDR1 LNHDA and CDR2 SQIVND (reference sequence). The V gene lost 7 bases and the J gene lost 6 bases, with 19 bases spanning the gap. CDR3 protein: CASTVDLGPGQPQHF. In nucleotides, the CDR3 is TGTGCCAGTACCGTGGATCTTGGGCCGGGTCAGCCCCAGCATTTT.

This chain joins TRBV29-1 and TRBJ2-7; tentative D call: TRBD1 (6 bases). This CDR3 region has 15 residues. CDR1 and CDR2 from the germline V gene are SQVTM and ANQGSEA. Trimming took 0 bases from V and 2 from J, leaving 14 bases between them. The CDR3: CSVEDWQGRAYEQYF. The CDR3 nucleotides read TGCAGCGTTGAAGATTGGCAGGGGCGGGCCTACGAGCAGTACTTC.

This clone was observed a single time. At the DNA level, this CDR3 is encoded by other sequences in the same sample as well. CDR3 nucleotides: TGTGCCAGCAGCGTAGAGGCAGCCTCCTACGAGCAGTACTTC. Translated: CASSVEAASYEQYF. V and J are TRBV9 and TRBJ2-7; D remains unclear. Germline CDR1 reads SGDLS; CDR2 reads YYNGEE. The CDR3 sequence is 14 residues long. V dropped 0 bases and J dropped 0 bases, with 7 bases sitting between them. The full variable domain, in which reference TRBV9 and TRBJ2-7 provide the parts outside the CDR3, is DSGVTQTPKHLITATGQRVTLRCSPRSGDLSVYWYQQSLDQGLQFLIQYYNGEERAKGNILERFSAQQFPDLHSELNLSSLELGDSALYFCASSVEAASYEQYFGPGTRLTVT.

V usage is TRBV11-1 and J usage is TRBJ1-2, with D uncertain. The CDR3 consists of 13 residues. V lost 2 bases and J 6 bases, leaving 10 bases between the germline ends. Germline assignment: CDR1 SGHAT and CDR2 FQDESV (reference sequence). In DNA form, the CDR3 reads TGTGCCAGCAGCTTACGTCCCGTGGATGGCTACACCTTC. It translates to CASSLRPVDGYTF.

The V and J genes are TRBV10-1 and TRBJ2-5; 15 nucleotides line up with TRBD2. Germline lookup yields CDR1 WNHNN and CDR2 SYGVQD (reference sequence). Losses at the gene ends were 3 bases for V and 4 bases for J; bases not matched to a gene: 6. The CDR3 loop spans 17 amino acids. CDR3 bases: TGCGCCAGCAGTGATGGTTCGGGACTAGCGGGAGGAGAGACCCAGTACTTC. Protein sequence: CASSDGSGLAGGETQYF.

This clone was observed once. The V and J genes are TRBV5-1 and TRBJ1-1; maybe TRBD1 (5 bases). The V gene lost 8 bases and the J gene lost 1 base, with 9 bases spanning the gap. The CDR3 sequence is 12 residues long. The germline V gene encodes CDR1 SGHRS and CDR2 YFSETQ. CDR3 nucleotide sequence: TGCGCCAGTCTCGGGGGGAACACTGAAGCTTTCTTT. Its protein product is CASLGGNTEAFF.

This chain links TRBV28 with TRBJ1-4; a weak D match, TRBD1 (6 bases). CDR1 is MDHEN, CDR2 SYDVKM, per germline. This CDR3 spans 14 amino acids. V was shortened by 4 bases and J by 8 bases, with 14 bases between the two germline ends. For the CDR3, the DNA is TGTGCCAGCAGTTGGGACACCGGGGACGAAAAACTGTTTTTT. Protein sequence: CASSWDTGDEKLFF.

V and J are TRBV4-3 and TRBJ2-2; 7 bases fit TRBD1. Losses at the gene ends were 6 bases for V and 1 base for J; bases not matched to a gene: 11. This CDR3 comprises 17 residues. Germline loops: CDR1 LGHNA, CDR2 YSLEER. The CDR3 DNA follows: TGCGCCAGCAGTCTGACAGGGTGGAGTGGGAACACCGGGGAGCTGTTTTTT. It encodes CASSLTGWSGNTGELFF.

The rearrangement uses TRBV6-1 and TRBJ1-3; D is unclear. This CDR3 has 14 amino acids. V shed 1 base and J shed 4 bases, with 8 bases lying between them. Germline values: CDR1 MNHNS, CDR2 SASEGT. CDR3 sequence: CASSEEGSGNTIYF. The DNA for the CDR3 is TGTGCCAGCAGTGAAGAGGGCTCCGGAAACACCATATATTTT.

The chain couples TRBV5-1 to TRBJ2-2; D not certain. Deletions cut 2 bases from V and 0 bases from J, with 8 bases between. The CDR3 length is 15 residues. CDR1 and CDR2 (germline): SGHRS, YFSETQ. The CDR3 DNA reads TGCGCCAGCAGCTTCCCAGGAACGAACACCGGGGAGCTGTTTTTT. Protein sequence: CASSFPGTNTGELFF.

CDR3 protein: CASTLVPGETQYF. For the CDR3, the DNA is TGTGCCAGCACCCTAGTCCCGGGAGAGACCCAGTACTTC. The gene calls are TRBV13 and TRBJ2-5; D remains unclear. The CDR3 consists of 13 residues. The germline CDR1 and CDR2 sequences are PRHDT and FYEKMQ (reference sequence). V dropped 7 bases and J dropped 4 bases, with 13 bases sitting between them.

The gene calls are TRBV5-6 and TRBJ2-1; D is undetermined. Germline values: CDR1 SGHDT, CDR2 YYEEEE. The CDR3 is 11 residues long. Trimming took 1 base from V and 9 from J, leaving 5 bases between them. The CDR3 protein is CASSLIFEQFF. In nucleotides, the CDR3 is TGTGCCAGCAGCTTGATTTTTGAGCAGTTCTTC.

The CDR3 spells CASSLAAPGDEQFF. CDR3 nucleotide sequence: TGTGCCAGCAGCTTAGCGGCCCCCGGGGATGAGCAGTTCTTC. V gene TRBV7-9 combines with J gene TRBJ2-1; D possibly corresponds to TRBD2 (5 bases). The CDR3 is 14 amino acids. Between the trimmed V and J ends, which lost 0 bases and 8 bases, there was a span of 11 bases. Per germline, CDR1 SEHNR and CDR2 FQNEAQ (reference sequence).

The chain combines TRBV4-1 with TRBJ2-1; 11 bases are shared with TRBD2. Germline values: CDR1 MGHRA, CDR2 YSYEKL. This CDR3 is 18 amino acids long. J gave up 10 bases and V 1 base, and 15 bases lay outside the gene matches. DNA for the CDR3: TGCGCCAGCAGCCAAGCAAAAGGTGGAACTAGCGGGAGTCGAGAGCAGTTCTTC. Translated, it gives CASSQAKGGTSGSREQFF.

The chain links TRBV11-2 to TRBJ1-4; D unclear. V was clipped by 0 bases and J by 9 bases, with 14 bases between them. The CDR3 is 15 amino acids. Per the germline V gene, CDR1 is SGHAT and CDR2 is FQNNGV. DNA of the CDR3: TGTGCCAGCAGCTTAGATAATGTGGGGTGGAAAAAACTGTTTTTT. Translation: CASSLDNVGWKKLFF.